The present T cell receptor beta chain was sequenced within a study of cytomegalovirus exposure and HLA in healthy donors. Study-wide results and caveats: 16,951 TCR beta sequences were associated with HLA alleles at 0.05 false discovery rate in a later analysis.

It was with 60 Vbeta and 13 Jbeta primers that the PCR ran. TCRdb's copy holds only in-frame clones and misses some; the assay was immunoSEQ multiplex PCR. The data contain around 190,000 clones, roughly 79% of them singletons. Each donor's status was that of a healthy bone marrow donor. Points on this clone: The target antigen is unknown.

Trimming took off 4 bases at V and 5 bases at J, with 23 bases between the two ends. The CDR3 contains 17 residues. Germline CDR1 and CDR2: MGHRA and YSYEKL. Source material: PBMCs. The source is a man aged 30 to 39 in good health and CMV-seronegative. The chain joins TRBV4-1 to TRBJ1-1, with D perhaps TRBD1 (6 bases). CDR3 nucleotides: TGCGCCAGCAGCCCCCTCCTCCGCAGGGGCGAGGGGACTGAAGCTTTCTTT. It translates to CASSPLLRRGEGTEAFF.